Listed below are T cell receptor beta chains from one sample, sequenced in a study of shared clonotypes between healthy human individuals. The table came from immunoSEQ multiplex PCR; TCRdb's copy has only in-frame clones and leaves some out. This sample has 1 million to 1.2 million clones; 70% to 80% occur once, and the top ten carry 0.85% to 1%. Specimen: memory CD4+ T cells from PBMCs. The source of these receptors is a man between 18 and 29 years old in good health. Some clones in this sample may be carry-over from other donors' samples. Both conserved end residues are part of each CDR3. A D gene is named only where the DNA matches it firmly. Clone size is stated in some rows and not others, as once, few, many or a class when expanded.

v_gene | d_gene | abundance | CDR3aa
TRBV10-2 | TRBD1 | . | CASSPTGGSGNTIYF
TRBV30 | . | once | CAWSVSGGPYEQYF
TRBV11-1 | TRBD2 | once | CASSLSAGGLNEQFF
TRBV11-2 | . | few | CASSLDRGQGFNTEAFF
TRBV30 | TRBD2 | . | CAWTRGQGGIYEQYF
TRBV10-3 | . | . | CATLATTRLEETQYF
TRBV15 | . | . | CATSRGWGTSVEQYF
TRBV4-3 | TRBD2 | . | CASSQGGLAGGPGGELFF
TRBV30 | TRBD1 | . | CAWSPMDRMYF
TRBV4-2 | . | . | CASSRETRAYNEQFF
TRBV6-1 | . | . | CASSENGYQPQHF
TRBV7-9 | . | . | CASSFGGSYGYTF
TRBV9 | . | once | CASSVRSRGETQYF
TRBV7-8 | TRBD1 | . | CASSLAGQDGYTF
TRBV19 | TRBD2 | few | CASSMLAGSTDTQYF
TRBV28 | . | . | CASREQLAGELFF
TRBV16 | TRBD1 | once | CASSQQPGGQGGNQPQHF
TRBV4-1 | TRBD2 | . | CASSLSGSSPYEQYF
TRBV28 | . | . | CASSFTGIGANVLTF
TRBV23-1 | . | . | CASSQSSPGMNTEAFF
TRBV4-2 | . | . | CASSQDPTGANVLTF
TRBV7-9 | . | . | CASSLYGRGDEETQYF
TRBV5-1 | . | . | CASSPGGANTGELFF
TRBV7-8 | TRBD1 | . | CASSLAFDRVVYYEQYF
TRBV6-5 | TRBD1 | . | CASSKGQDYEQYF
TRBV5-1 | . | . | CASSQEPIGAQETQYF
TRBV28 | . | . | CASSFRGPSLKAFF
TRBV11-2 | TRBD2 | once | CASSATSGSHEQFF
TRBV25-1 | . | . | CASSEAPETQYF
TRBV18 | . | . | CASSLERWGTEAFF
TRBV5-6 | TRBD1 | . | CASSLDPTGSQTQYF
TRBV30 | TRBD1 | . | CAWRRTGGRETQYF
TRBV6-1 | TRBD1 | . | CASSYGTEANVLTF
TRBV5-1 | TRBD2 | . | CASSLPGLAGGNNEQFF
TRBV25-1 | . | . | CASSEPGVRLGEQYF
TRBV5-4 | . | . | CASSRGAEGGVFNYGYTF
TRBV11-2 | TRBD1 | . | CASSFGTGSYNEQFF
TRBV5-1 | . | . | CASSLLFDEQFF
TRBV5-1 | . | . | CASSLGSAEDTEAFF
TRBV10-3 | TRBD2 | once | CAISPAGGRRELFF
TRBV19 | . | few | CASSTRLEAGVGGYTF
TRBV9 | TRBD1 | . | CASSPWTGSYEQYF